This T cell receptor (beta chain) was recorded in a study of blood T cell repertoires in COVID-19. The CDR3 runs to 12 residues. V dropped 3 bases and J dropped 5 bases, with 6 bases sitting between them. The data were produced by immunoSEQ multiplex PCR, yet TCRdb's version contains in-frame clones alone and is incomplete. This sample yields roughly 80,000 clones, of which around 80% are seen a single time; 21% belongs to the top ten. Sequences were obtained from peripheral blood. The chain joins TRBV12-3 or TRBV12-4 to TRBJ2-3; D unresolved. The clonotype was recovered from a human donor in a cohort sampled during active COVID-19. CDR3 region: CASSLAGDTQYF. In DNA form, the CDR3 reads TGTGCCAGCAGTTTGGCTGGAGATACGCAGTATTTT.